This TCR beta chain came from a study of CD8+CD57+ T cells in acquired aplastic anemia. About the study: Sorted CD4+ and CD8+ cells yielded DNA averaging approximately 3.4 ug.

The TCR beta profiling, which covered VDJ combination and CDR3 sequence, was carried out using genomic DNA as the template. TCRdb itself ran the reads through MiXCR, one entry per CDR3 protein. Of around 190,000 distinct CDR3 sequences in the sample, less than 50% were seen once. CD8+CD57+ cell expansion had been shown by flow cytometry in patients chosen for sequencing. Study-level results: Patients and controls were not found to differ significantly in CD8+ Simpson's diversity.

With regard to this clonotype: Its antigen is as yet unknown. In this CDR3 the conserved last residue, phenylalanine or tryptophan, is missing, so a read error is likely.

Trimming left V 5 bases short and J 7 bases short, with 13 bases between. Germline-derived CDR1 and CDR2 are KGHDR and SFDVKD. CDR3 length: 14 residues. The gene calls are TRBV24-1 and TRBJ1-4, with no clear D. The sequenced sample consisted of sorted CD4+, CD8+, or CD8+CD57+ T cells (not recorded which) from PBMCs. This receptor was obtained from a human donor with aplastic anemia. The CDR3 protein is CATSGGRRSEKLFI. CDR3 DNA: TGTGCCACCAGTGGAGGCCGACGGAGTGAAAAACTGTTTATT.